The clone carrying this TCR beta chain was seen at least ten times. Its target is unknown. A junction end diverges from the germline sequence, so it may reflect a read error. The CDR3 sequence is 14 residues long. Germline loops: CDR1 LGHDT, CDR2 YNNKEL (reference sequence). The data stem from a study of T-cell reconstitution after alpha-beta-depleted transplantation in children. Preparation of the TCRbeta library used unique molecular identifiers. TCRdb called the PCR reads again in MiXCR, with one record for every CDR3 protein. The repertoire holds roughly 220,000 distinct CDR3 sequences, with about 8.7% as singletons. Broader study findings: One year after transplant, T-cell counts and diversity came mostly from newly produced T cells.

This receptor was taken from a male patient between 2 and 15 years old who had a stem cell transplant for acute myeloid leukemia, so the T cells may come from the graft donor. This rearrangement joins TRBV3-1 to TRBJ1-6; 9 nucleotides line up with TRBD1. The sequencing here drew on PBMCs, mostly from graft donor cells, taken 360 days after TCRalphabeta/CD19-depleted stem cell transplant. CDR3 residues: CASSQGQGNSPLHF. The CDR3 nucleotides are TGTGCCAGCAGTCAAGGACAGGGGAATTCACCCCTCCACTTT.